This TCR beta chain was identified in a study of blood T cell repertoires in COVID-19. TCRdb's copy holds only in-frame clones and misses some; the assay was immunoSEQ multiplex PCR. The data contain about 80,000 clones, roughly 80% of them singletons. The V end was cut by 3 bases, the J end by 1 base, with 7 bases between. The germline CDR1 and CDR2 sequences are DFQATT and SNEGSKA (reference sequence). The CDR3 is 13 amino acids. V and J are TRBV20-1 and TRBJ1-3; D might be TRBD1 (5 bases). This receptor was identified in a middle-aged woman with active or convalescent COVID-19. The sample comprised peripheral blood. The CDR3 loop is CSASPGSGNTIYF. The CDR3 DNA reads TGCAGTGCTAGTCCAGGGTCTGGAAACACCATATATTTT.